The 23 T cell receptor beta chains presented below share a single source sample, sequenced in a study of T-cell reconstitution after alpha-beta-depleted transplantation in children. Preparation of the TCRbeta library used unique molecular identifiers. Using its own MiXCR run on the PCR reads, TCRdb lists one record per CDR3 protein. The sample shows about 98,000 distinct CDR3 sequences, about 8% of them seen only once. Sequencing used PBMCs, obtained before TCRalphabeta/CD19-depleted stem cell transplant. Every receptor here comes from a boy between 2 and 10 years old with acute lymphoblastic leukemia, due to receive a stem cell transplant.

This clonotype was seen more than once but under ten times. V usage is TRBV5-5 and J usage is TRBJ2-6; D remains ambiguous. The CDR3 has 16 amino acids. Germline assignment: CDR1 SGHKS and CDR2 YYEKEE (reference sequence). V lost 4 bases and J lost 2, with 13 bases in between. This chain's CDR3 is CASSDLGSAGANVLTF. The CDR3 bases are TGTGCCAGCAGCGACCTCGGGTCCGCTGGGGCCAACGTCCTGACTTTC.

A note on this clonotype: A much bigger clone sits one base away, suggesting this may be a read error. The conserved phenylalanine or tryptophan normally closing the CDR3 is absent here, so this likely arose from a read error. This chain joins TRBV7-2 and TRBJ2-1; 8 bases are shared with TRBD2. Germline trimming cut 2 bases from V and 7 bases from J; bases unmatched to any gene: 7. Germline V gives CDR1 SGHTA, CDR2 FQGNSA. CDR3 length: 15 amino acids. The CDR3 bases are TGTGCCAGCAGCTTACGGGTCGGCGGGGGGAATGAGCAGTTCTAC. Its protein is CASSLRVGGGNEQFY.

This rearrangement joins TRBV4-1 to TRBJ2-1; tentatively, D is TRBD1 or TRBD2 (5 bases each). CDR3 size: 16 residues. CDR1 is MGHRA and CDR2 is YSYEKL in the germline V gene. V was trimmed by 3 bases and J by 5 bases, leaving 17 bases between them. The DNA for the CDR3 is TGCGCCAGCAGCCAGGTTAGCGTTTTCAGGGACAATGAGCAGTTCTTC. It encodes CASSQVSVFRDNEQFF.

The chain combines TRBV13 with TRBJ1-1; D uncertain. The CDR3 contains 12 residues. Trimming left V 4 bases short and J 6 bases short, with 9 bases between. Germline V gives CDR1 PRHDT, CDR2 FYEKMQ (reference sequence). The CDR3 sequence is CASSSPRPEAFF. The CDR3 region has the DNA TGTGCCAGCAGCTCCCCACGACCTGAAGCTTTCTTT.

Here the CDR3 DNA reads TGTGCCAGCAGCTTAGAAAATCAGCCCCAGCATTTT. Encoded protein: CASSLENQPQHF. The chain employs TRBV7-8 and TRBJ1-5; no definite D call. Deletions cut 1 base from V and 4 bases from J, with 2 bases between. This CDR3 has 12 amino acids. Germline CDR1 and CDR2: SGHVS and FQNEAQ.

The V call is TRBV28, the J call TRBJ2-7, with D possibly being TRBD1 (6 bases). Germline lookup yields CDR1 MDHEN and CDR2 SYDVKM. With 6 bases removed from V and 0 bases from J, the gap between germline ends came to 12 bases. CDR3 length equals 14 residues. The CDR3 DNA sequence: TGTGCCAGCAGGGCCAGGGGCAGCTCCTACGAGCAGTACTTC. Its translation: CASRARGSSYEQYF.

This chain's CDR3 is CASSYGRVTYGYTF. For the CDR3, the DNA is TGTGCCAGCAGTTACGGCAGGGTGACCTATGGCTACACCTTC. This chain links TRBV6-2 or TRBV6-3 with TRBJ1-2; D may be TRBD1 (5 bases). Deletions cut 2 bases from V and 4 bases from J, with 11 bases between. CDR1 and CDR2 (germline): MNHEY, SVGEGT. The CDR3 contains 14 residues.

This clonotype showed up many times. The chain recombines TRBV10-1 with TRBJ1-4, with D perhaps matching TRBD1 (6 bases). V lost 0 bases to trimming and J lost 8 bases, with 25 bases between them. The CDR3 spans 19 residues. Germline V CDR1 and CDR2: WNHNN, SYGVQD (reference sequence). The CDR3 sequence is CASSESIGDRPTSEEKLFF. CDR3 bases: TGCGCCAGCAGTGAGTCGATCGGCGACAGGCCCACCTCCGAGGAAAAACTGTTTTTT.

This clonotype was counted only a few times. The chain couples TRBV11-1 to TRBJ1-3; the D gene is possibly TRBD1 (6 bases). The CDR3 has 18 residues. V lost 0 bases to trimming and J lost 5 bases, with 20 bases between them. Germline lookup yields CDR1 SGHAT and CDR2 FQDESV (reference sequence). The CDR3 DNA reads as TGTGCCAGCAGCTTAGCTGGAGTGAGTAGGGGGAGAAGAAACACCATATATTTT. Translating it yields CASSLAGVSRGRRNTIYF.

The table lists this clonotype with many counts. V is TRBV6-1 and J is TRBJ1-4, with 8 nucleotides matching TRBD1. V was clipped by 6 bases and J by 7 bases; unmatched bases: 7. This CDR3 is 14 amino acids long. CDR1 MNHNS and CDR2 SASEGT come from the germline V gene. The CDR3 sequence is CASSTGTGGEKLFF. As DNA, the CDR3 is TGTGCCAGCAGCACCGGGACAGGTGGTGAAAAACTGTTTTTT.

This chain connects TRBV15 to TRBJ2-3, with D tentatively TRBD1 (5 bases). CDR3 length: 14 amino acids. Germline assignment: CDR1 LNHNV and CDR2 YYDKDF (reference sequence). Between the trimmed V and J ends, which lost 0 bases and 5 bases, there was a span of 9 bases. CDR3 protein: CATSRDAGKDTQYF. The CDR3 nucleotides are TGTGCCACCAGCAGAGATGCAGGGAAAGATACGCAGTATTTT. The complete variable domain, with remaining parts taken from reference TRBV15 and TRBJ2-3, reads DAMVIQNPRYQVTQFGKPVTLSCSQTLNHNVMYWYQQKSSQAPKLLFHYYDKDFNNEADTPDNFQSRRPNTSFCFLDIRSPGLGDTAMYLCATSRDAGKDTQYFGPGTRLTVL.

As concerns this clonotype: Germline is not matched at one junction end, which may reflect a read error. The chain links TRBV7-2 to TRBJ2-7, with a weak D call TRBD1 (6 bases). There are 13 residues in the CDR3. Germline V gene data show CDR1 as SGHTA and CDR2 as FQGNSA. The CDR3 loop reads CASSLRVGAQGNF. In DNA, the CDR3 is TGTGCCAGCAGCTTAAGGGTTGGGGCACAGGGTAACTTC.

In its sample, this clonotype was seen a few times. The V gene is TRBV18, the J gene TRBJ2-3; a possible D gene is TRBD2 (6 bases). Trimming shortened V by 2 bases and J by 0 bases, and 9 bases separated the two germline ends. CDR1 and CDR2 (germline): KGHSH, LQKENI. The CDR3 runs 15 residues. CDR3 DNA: TGTGCCAGCTCACCAAGGGGACTCAGCACAGATACGCAGTATTTT. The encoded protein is CASSPRGLSTDTQYF.

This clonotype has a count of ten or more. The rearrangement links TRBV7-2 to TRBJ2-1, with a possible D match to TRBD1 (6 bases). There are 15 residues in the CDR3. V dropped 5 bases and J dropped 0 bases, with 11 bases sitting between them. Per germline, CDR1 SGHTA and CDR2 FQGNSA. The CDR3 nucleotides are TGTGCCAGCAGCCGCGGACAGAGCTCCTACAATGAGCAGTTCTTC. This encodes CASSRGQSSYNEQFF.

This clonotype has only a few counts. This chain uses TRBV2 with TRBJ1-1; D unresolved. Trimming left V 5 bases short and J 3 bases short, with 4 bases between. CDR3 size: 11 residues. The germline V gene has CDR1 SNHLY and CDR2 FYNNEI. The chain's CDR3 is CASSRYTEAFF. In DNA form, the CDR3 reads TGTGCCAGCAGTAGATACACTGAAGCTTTCTTT.

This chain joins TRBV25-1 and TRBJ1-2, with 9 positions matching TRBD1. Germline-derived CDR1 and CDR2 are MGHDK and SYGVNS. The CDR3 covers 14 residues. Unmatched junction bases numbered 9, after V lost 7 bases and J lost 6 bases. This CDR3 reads CASTYGTGKDGYTF. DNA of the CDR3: TGTGCCAGCACCTACGGGACAGGGAAGGATGGCTACACCTTC.

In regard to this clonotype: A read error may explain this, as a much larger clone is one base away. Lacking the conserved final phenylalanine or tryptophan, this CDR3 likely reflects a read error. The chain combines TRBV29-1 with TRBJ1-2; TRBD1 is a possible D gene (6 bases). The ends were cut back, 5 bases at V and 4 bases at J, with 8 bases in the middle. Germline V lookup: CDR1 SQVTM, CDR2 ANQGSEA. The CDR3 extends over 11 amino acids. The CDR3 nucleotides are TGCAGCGTTCGACAGGTCTATGGCTACACCTAC. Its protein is CSVRQVYGYTY.

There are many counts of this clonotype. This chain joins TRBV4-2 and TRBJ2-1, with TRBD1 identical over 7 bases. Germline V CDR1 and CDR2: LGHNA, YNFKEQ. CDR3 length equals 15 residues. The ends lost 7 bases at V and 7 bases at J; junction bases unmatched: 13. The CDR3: CASTVGTVYGNEQFF. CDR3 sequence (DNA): TGTGCCAGCACGGTAGGGACAGTGTATGGGAATGAGCAGTTCTTC.

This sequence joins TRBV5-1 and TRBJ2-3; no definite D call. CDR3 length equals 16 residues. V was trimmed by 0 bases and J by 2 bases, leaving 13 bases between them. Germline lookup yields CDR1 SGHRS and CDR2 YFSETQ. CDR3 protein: CASSLGGNPTTDTQYF. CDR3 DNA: TGCGCCAGCAGCTTGGGTGGTAACCCTACCACAGATACGCAGTATTTT. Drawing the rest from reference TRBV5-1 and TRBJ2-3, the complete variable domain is KAGVTQTPRYLIKTRGQQVTLSCSPISGHRSVSWYQQTPGQGLQFLFEYFSETQRNKGNFPGRFSGRQFSNSRSEMNVSTLELGDSALYLCASSLGGNPTTDTQYFGPGTRLTVL.

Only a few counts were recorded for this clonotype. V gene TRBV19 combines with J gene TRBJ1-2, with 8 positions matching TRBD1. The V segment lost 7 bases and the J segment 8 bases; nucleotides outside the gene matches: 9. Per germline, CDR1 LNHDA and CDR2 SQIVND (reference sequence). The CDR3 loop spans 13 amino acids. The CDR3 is CASITGQGGGYTF. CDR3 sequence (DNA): TGTGCCAGTATCACAGGACAGGGAGGAGGCTACACCTTC.

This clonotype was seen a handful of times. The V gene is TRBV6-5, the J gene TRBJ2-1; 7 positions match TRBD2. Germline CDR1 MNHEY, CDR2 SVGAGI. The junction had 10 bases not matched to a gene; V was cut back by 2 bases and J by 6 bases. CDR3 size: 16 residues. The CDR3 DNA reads TGTGCCAGCAGTTACCCCTACGGAGGGGAGGGCAATGAGCAGTTCTTC. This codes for CASSYPYGGEGNEQFF.

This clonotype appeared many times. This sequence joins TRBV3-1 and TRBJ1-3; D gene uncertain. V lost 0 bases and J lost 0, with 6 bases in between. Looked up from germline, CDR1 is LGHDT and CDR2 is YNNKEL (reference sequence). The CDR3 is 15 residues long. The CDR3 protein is CASSQDASSGNTIYF. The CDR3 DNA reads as TGTGCCAGCAGCCAAGACGCTTCCTCTGGAAACACCATATATTTT.

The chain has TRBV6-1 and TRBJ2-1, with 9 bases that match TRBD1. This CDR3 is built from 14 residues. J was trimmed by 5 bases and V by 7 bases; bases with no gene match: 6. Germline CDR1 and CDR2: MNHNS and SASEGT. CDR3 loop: CASNSGQGNNEQFF. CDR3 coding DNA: TGTGCCAGCAACTCGGGACAGGGAAACAATGAGCAGTTCTTC.